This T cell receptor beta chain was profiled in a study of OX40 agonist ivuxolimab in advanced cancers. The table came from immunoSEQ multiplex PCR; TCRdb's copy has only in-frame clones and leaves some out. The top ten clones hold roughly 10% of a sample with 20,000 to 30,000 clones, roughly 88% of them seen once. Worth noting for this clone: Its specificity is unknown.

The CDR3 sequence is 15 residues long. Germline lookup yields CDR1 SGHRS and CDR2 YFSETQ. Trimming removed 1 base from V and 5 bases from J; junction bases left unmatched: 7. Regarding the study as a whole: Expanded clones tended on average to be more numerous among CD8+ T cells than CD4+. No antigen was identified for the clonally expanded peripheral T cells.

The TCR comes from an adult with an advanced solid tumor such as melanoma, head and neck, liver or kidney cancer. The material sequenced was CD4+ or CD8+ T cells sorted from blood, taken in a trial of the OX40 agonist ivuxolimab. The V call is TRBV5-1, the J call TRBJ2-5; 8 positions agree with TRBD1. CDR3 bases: TGCGCCAGCAGCTTGTGGCAGGGGGCGCATGAGACCCAGTACTTC. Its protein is CASSLWQGAHETQYF.